Listed below are T cell receptor beta chains from one sample, sequenced in a study of T-cell reconstitution after alpha-beta-depleted transplantation in children. TCRdb analysed the PCR reads with MiXCR anew, one entry per CDR3 protein. The data contain 110,000 or so distinct CDR3 sequences, almost 6.5% of them singletons. Sequenced here: PBMCs, mostly from graft donor cells, sampled 360 days after TCRalphabeta/CD19-depleted stem cell transplant. The receptors shown here come from a male patient between 2 and 15 years old who had a stem cell transplant for acute lymphoblastic leukemia, so the T cells may come from the graft donor. Each CDR3 is given with its conserved first and last residue. The order of the fields is V gene, D gene, clone size, J gene, CDR3 protein, CDR3 DNA. The D gene is left open where the match is weak. Clone size is stated in some rows and not others, as once, few, many or a class when expanded.

v_call: TRBV5-1
d_call: -
clone_size: many
j_call: TRBJ2-1
cdr3_aa: CASRGAPYNEQFF
cdr3_nt: TGCGCCAGCAGAGGAGCCCCCTACAATGAGCAGTTCTTC

v_call: TRBV12-3/TRBV12-4
d_call: TRBD1
clone_size: many
j_call: TRBJ2-2
cdr3_aa: CASSPQGAGGELFF
cdr3_nt: TGTGCCAGCAGTCCCCAGGGGGCCGGCGGGGAGCTGTTTTTT

v_call: TRBV7-9
d_call: -
clone_size: many
j_call: TRBJ2-7
cdr3_aa: CASSLPGSYEQYF
cdr3_nt: TGTGCCAGCAGCTTACCGGGGTCCTACGAGCAGTACTTC

v_call: TRBV9
d_call: TRBD1
clone_size: -
j_call: TRBJ1-2
cdr3_aa: CASSSPRDRGPNYGYTF
cdr3_nt: TGTGCCAGCAGCTCCCCCCGGGACAGGGGACCTAACTATGGCTACACCTTC

v_call: TRBV9
d_call: -
clone_size: many
j_call: TRBJ1-5
cdr3_aa: CASSAKDTLNQPQHF
cdr3_nt: TGTGCCAGCAGCGCCAAGGACACCCTAAATCAGCCCCAGCATTTT

v_call: TRBV9
d_call: -
clone_size: -
j_call: TRBJ2-7
cdr3_aa: CASSVSWGASYEQYF
cdr3_nt: TGTGCCAGCAGCGTTTCGTGGGGCGCGTCCTACGAGCAGTACTTC

v_call: TRBV7-2
d_call: -
clone_size: many
j_call: TRBJ1-1
cdr3_aa: CASSLGGEAFF
cdr3_nt: TGTGCCAGCAGCTTAGGTGGTGAAGCTTTCTTT

v_call: TRBV20-1
d_call: -
clone_size: many
j_call: TRBJ2-7
cdr3_aa: CSARSLEGIYEQYF
cdr3_nt: TGCAGTGCTAGGTCGCTTGAGGGTATATACGAGCAGTACTTC

v_call: TRBV19
d_call: -
clone_size: few
j_call: TRBJ2-7
cdr3_aa: CASSLFGSTYEQYF
cdr3_nt: TGTGCCAGTAGCCTCTTCGGATCCACTTACGAGCAGTACTTC

v_call: TRBV7-9
d_call: TRBD1
clone_size: many
j_call: TRBJ2-5
cdr3_aa: CASSSLDREETQYF
cdr3_nt: TGTGCCAGCAGCTCCTTGGACAGGGAAGAGACCCAGTACTTC

v_call: TRBV6-7
d_call: -
clone_size: many
j_call: TRBJ2-5
cdr3_aa: CASSGDTGQETQYF
cdr3_nt: TGTGCCAGCAGTGGGGACACTGGGCAGGAGACCCAGTACTTC

v_call: TRBV6-5
d_call: -
clone_size: few
j_call: TRBJ2-1
cdr3_aa: CASSHVPGEQFF
cdr3_nt: TGTGCCAGCAGCCACGTGCCAGGCGAGCAGTTCTTC

v_call: TRBV30
d_call: TRBD1
clone_size: few
j_call: TRBJ1-1
cdr3_aa: CAWNPGGTEAFF
cdr3_nt: TGTGCCTGGAACCCAGGGGGCACTGAAGCTTTCTTT

v_call: TRBV7-6
d_call: -
clone_size: many
j_call: TRBJ1-1
cdr3_aa: CASSLGATGITEAFF
cdr3_nt: TGTGCCAGCAGCTTAGGGGCCACAGGGATCACTGAAGCTTTCTTT

v_call: TRBV7-2
d_call: TRBD2
clone_size: few
j_call: TRBJ2-5
cdr3_aa: CASRGLEFGAETQYF
cdr3_nt: TGTGCCAGCAGGGGACTAGAATTTGGGGCAGAGACCCAGTACTTC

v_call: TRBV29-1
d_call: TRBD1
clone_size: -
j_call: TRBJ2-7
cdr3_aa: CSVVGGQGFYEQYF
cdr3_nt: TGCAGCGTTGTGGGGGGACAGGGATTCTACGAGCAGTACTTC

v_call: TRBV11-2
d_call: TRBD2
clone_size: -
j_call: TRBJ2-1
cdr3_aa: CASSLGGTGPPGGNEQFF
cdr3_nt: TGTGCCAGCAGCTTAGGGGGGACGGGTCCACCGGGGGGGAATGAGCAGTTCTTC

v_call: TRBV5-6
d_call: -
clone_size: many
j_call: TRBJ2-3
cdr3_aa: CASSYRSTDTQYF
cdr3_nt: TGTGCCAGCAGTTACAGAAGCACAGATACGCAGTATTTT

v_call: TRBV20-1
d_call: TRBD2
clone_size: many
j_call: TRBJ2-7
cdr3_aa: CSASGSGWVYEQYF
cdr3_nt: TGCAGTGCTAGTGGTAGCGGGTGGGTCTACGAGCAGTACTTC

v_call: TRBV19
d_call: -
clone_size: few
j_call: TRBJ1-1
cdr3_aa: CASSIGITEAFF
cdr3_nt: TGTGCCAGTAGTATAGGGATCACTGAAGCTTTCTTT

v_call: TRBV4-2
d_call: TRBD1
clone_size: few
j_call: TRBJ1-1
cdr3_aa: CASSQDHRLQGRYMNTEAFF
cdr3_nt: TGTGCCAGCAGCCAAGATCATCGCCTACAGGGGAGGTACATGAACACTGAAGCTTTCTTT

v_call: TRBV4-2
d_call: TRBD2
clone_size: -
j_call: TRBJ2-3
cdr3_aa: CASSQEWTSHDRYSTDTQYF
cdr3_nt: TGTGCCAGCAGCCAAGAGTGGACTAGCCACGACCGATATAGCACAGATACGCAGTATTTT

v_call: TRBV3-1
d_call: TRBD1
clone_size: many
j_call: TRBJ1-2
cdr3_aa: CASSQPGQGDGYTF
cdr3_nt: TGTGCCAGCAGCCAACCGGGACAGGGGGATGGCTACACCTTC

v_call: TRBV7-9
d_call: -
clone_size: many
j_call: TRBJ2-7
cdr3_aa: CASSSSRLSSYEQYF
cdr3_nt: TGTGCCAGCAGCTCAAGCAGATTGAGTTCCTACGAGCAGTACTTC

v_call: TRBV11-2
d_call: TRBD1
clone_size: -
j_call: TRBJ2-1
cdr3_aa: CASSLYPKTGEQFF
cdr3_nt: TGTGCCAGCAGCTTATATCCGAAGACAGGGGAGCAGTTCTTC

v_call: TRBV6-2/TRBV6-3
d_call: -
clone_size: -
j_call: TRBJ2-3
cdr3_aa: CASTRGKFTDTQYF
cdr3_nt: TGTGCCAGCACCCGAGGGAAGTTCACAGATACGCAGTATTTT

v_call: TRBV9
d_call: TRBD2
clone_size: few
j_call: TRBJ2-5
cdr3_aa: CASSMGGLLETQYF
cdr3_nt: TGTGCCAGCAGCATGGGAGGGCTTCTAGAGACCCAGTACTTC

v_call: TRBV12-3/TRBV12-4
d_call: -
clone_size: many
j_call: TRBJ2-5
cdr3_aa: CASSNRAVYF
cdr3_nt: TGTGCCAGCAGCAACAGGGCTGTTTACTTC

v_call: TRBV14
d_call: TRBD2
clone_size: -
j_call: TRBJ2-1
cdr3_aa: CASSPRAGHPYNEQFF
cdr3_nt: TGTGCCAGCAGCCCCCGAGCGGGGCACCCCTACAATGAGCAGTTCTTC